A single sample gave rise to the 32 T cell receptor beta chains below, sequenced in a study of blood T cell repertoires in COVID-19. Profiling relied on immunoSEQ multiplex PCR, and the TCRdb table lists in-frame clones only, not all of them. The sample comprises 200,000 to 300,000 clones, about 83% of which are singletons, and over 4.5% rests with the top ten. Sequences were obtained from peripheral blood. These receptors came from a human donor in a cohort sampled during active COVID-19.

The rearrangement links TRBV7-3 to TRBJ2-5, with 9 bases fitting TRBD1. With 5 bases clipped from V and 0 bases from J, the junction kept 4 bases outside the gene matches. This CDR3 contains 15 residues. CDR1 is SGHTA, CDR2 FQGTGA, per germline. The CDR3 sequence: CASSPGTGYQETQYF. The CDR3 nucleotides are TGTGCCAGCAGCCCAGGGACAGGGTACCAAGAGACCCAGTACTTC.

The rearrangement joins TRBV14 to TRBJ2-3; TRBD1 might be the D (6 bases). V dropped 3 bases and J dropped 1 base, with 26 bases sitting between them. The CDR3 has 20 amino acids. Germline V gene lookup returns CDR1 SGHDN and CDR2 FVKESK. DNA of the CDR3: TGTGCCAGCAGCCAGCAGGGACACTTAATATCTCGGCTTGGCACAGATACGCAGTATTTT. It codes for CASSQQGHLISRLGTDTQYF.

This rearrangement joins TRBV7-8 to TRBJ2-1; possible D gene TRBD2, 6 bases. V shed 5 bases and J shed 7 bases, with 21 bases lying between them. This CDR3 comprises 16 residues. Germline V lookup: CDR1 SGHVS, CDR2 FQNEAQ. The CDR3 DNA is TGTGCCAGCAGCCCTCTATCCGGGAGTACGCAAAATGAGCAGTTCTTC. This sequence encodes CASSPLSGSTQNEQFF. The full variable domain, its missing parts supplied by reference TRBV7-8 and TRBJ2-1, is GAGVSQSPRYKVAKRGQDVALRCDPISGHVSLFWYQQALGQGPEFLTYFQNEAQLDKSGLPSDRFFAERPEGSVSTLKIQRTQQEDSAVYLCASSPLSGSTQNEQFFGPGTRLTVL.

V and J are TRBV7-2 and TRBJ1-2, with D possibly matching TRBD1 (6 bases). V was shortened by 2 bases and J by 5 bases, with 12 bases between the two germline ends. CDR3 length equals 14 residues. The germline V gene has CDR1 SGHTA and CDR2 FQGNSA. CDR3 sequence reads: CASSLSRGGYGYTF. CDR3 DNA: TGTGCCAGCAGCTTAAGCAGGGGTGGGTATGGCTACACCTTC.

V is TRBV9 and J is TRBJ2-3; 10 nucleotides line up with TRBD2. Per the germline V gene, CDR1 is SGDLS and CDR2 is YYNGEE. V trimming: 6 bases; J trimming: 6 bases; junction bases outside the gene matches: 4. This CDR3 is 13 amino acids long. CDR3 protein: CASTGTSVDTQYF. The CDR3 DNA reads TGTGCCAGCACCGGGACTAGCGTGGATACGCAGTATTTT.

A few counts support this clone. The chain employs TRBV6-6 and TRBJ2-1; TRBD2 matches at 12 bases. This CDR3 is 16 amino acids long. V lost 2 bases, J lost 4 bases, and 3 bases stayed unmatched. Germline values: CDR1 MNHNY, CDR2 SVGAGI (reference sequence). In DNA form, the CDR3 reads TGTGCCAGCAGTTACGCACTAGCGGGGGGTTACAATGAGCAGTTCTTC. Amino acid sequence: CASSYALAGGYNEQFF.

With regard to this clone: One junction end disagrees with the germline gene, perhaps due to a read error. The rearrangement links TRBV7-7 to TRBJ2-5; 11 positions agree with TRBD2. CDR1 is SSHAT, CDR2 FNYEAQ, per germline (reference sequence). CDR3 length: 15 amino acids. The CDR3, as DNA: TGTGCTAGCAGCTTAACAACTAGCGGGAGCGGGACCCAGTACTTC. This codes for CASSLTTSGSGTQYF.

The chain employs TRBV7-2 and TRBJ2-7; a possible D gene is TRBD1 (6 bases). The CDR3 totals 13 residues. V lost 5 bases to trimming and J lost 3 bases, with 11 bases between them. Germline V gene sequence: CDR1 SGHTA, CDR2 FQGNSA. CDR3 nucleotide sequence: TGTGCCAGCAGCGTAAACAGGGACTACGAGCAGTACTTC. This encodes CASSVNRDYEQYF.

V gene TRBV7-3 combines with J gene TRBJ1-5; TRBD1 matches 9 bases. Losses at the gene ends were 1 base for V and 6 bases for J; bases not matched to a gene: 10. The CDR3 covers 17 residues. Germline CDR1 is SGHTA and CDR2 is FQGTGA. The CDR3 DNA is TGTGCCAGCAGCTTAAGGCTTGGACAGGGGAGTACTCAGCCCCAGCATTTT. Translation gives CASSLRLGQGSTQPQHF.

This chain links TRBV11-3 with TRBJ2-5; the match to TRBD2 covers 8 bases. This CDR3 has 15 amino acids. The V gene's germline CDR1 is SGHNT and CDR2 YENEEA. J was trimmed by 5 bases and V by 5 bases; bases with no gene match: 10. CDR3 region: CASSPMAGGIETQYF. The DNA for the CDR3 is TGTGCCAGCAGCCCGATGGCGGGAGGCATCGAGACCCAGTACTTC.

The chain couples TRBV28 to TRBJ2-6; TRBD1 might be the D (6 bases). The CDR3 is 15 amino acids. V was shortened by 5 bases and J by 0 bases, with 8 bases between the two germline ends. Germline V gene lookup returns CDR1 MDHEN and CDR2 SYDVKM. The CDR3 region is CASSEQGSGANVLTF. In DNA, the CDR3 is TGTGCCAGCAGTGAACAGGGCTCTGGGGCCAACGTCCTGACTTTC.

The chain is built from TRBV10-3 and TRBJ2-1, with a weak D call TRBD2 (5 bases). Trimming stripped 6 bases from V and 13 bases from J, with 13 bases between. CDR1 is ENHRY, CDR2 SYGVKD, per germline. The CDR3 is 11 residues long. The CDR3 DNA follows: TGTGCCATCAGCCTACTAGACGAACAGTTCTTC. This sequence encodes CAISLLDEQFF.

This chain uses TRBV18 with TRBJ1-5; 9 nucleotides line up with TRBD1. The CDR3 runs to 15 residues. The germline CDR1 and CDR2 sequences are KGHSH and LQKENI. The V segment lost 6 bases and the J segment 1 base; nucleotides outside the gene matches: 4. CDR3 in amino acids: CASSLGTGSNQPQHF. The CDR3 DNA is TGTGCCAGCTCTCTCGGGACAGGGAGCAATCAGCCCCAGCATTTT.

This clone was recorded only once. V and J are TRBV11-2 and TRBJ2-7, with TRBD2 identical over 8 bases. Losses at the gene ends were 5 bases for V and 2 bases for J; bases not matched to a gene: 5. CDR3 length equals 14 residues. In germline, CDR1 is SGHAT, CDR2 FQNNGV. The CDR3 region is CASSLGGGTYEQYF. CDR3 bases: TGTGCCAGCAGCCTGGGCGGGGGGACCTACGAGCAGTACTTC.

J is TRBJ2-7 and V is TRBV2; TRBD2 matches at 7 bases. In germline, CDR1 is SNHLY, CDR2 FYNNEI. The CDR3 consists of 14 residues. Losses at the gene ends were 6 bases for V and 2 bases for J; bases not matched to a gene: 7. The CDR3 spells CASRGLRYTYEQYF. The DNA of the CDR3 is TGTGCCAGCAGGGGACTACGATACACCTACGAGCAGTACTTC.

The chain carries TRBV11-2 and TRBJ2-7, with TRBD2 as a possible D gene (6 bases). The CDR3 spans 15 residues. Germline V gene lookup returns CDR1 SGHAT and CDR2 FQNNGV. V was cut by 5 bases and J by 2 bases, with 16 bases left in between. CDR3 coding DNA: TGTGCCAGCAGCCGACAAGGCGGAGGGACCTACGAGCAGTACTTC. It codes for CASSRQGGGTYEQYF.

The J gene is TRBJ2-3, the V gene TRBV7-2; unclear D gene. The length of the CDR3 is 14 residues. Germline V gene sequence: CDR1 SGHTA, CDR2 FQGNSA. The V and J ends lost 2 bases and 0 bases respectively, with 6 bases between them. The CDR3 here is CASSLQRSTDTQYF. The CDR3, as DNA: TGTGCCAGCAGCTTACAGAGGAGCACAGATACGCAGTATTTT. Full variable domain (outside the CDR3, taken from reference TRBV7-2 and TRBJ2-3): GAGVSQSPSNKVTEKGKDVELRCDPISGHTALYWYRQSLGQGLEFLIYFQGNSAPDKSGLPSDRFSAERTGGSVSTLTIQRTQQEDSAVYLCASSLQRSTDTQYFGPGTRLTVL.

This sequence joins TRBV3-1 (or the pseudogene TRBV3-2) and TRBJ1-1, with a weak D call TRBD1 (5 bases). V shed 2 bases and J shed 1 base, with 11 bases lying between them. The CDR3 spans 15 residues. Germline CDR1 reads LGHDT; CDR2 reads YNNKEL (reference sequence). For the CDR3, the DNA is TGTGCCAGCAGCCAAAATGGGGCCCCGAACACTGAAGCTTTCTTT. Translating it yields CASSQNGAPNTEAFF.

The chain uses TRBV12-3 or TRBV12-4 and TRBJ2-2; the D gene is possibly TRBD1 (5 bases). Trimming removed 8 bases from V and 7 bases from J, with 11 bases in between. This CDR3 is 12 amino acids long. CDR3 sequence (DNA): TGTGCCAGCCGAATAGGGGACGGGGAGCTGTTTTTT. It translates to CASRIGDGELFF.

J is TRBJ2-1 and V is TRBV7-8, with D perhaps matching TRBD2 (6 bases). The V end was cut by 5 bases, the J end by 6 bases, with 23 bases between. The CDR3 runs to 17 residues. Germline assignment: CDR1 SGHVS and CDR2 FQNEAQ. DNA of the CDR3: TGTGCCAGCAGCCCCAGCGGGCCCGGAGCCGCCGGCAATGAGCAGTTCTTC. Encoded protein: CASSPSGPGAAGNEQFF.

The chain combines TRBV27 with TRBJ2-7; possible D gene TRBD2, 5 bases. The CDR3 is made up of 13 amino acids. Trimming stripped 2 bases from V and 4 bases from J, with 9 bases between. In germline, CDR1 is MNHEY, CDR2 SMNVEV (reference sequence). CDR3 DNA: TGTGCCAGCAGTTTAAGCCGGGGTTACGAGCAGTACTTC. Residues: CASSLSRGYEQYF.

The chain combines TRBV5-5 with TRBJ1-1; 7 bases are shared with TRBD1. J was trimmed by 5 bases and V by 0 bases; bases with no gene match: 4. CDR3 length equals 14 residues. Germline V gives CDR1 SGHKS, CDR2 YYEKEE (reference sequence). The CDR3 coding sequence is TGTGCCAGCAGCTTGGTTACAGGGGAGACTGAAGCTTTCTTT. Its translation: CASSLVTGETEAFF.

CDR3 protein: CASSLPAGGGVTDTQYF. As DNA, the CDR3 is TGCGCCAGCAGCTTGCCAGCGGGAGGGGGAGTCACAGATACGCAGTATTTT. The chain has TRBV5-1 and TRBJ2-3; 10 nucleotides line up with TRBD2. V lost 1 base, J lost 2 bases, and 7 bases stayed unmatched. The CDR3 is made up of 17 amino acids. Germline CDR1 reads SGHRS; CDR2 reads YFSETQ.

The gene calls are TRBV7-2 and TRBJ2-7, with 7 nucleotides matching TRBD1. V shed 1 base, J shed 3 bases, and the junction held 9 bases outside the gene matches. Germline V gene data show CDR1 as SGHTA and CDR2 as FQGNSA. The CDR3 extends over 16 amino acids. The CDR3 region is CASSLGPSGTVYEQYF. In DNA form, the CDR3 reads TGTGCCAGCAGCTTAGGCCCGAGTGGGACAGTCTACGAGCAGTACTTC.

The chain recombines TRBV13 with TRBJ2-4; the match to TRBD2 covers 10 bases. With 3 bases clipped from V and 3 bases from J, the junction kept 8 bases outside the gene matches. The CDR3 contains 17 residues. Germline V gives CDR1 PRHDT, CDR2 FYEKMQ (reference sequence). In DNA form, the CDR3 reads TGTGCCAGCAGCTTCACCGGGACTAGCGACTACAAAAACATTCAGTACTTC. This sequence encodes CASSFTGTSDYKNIQYF.

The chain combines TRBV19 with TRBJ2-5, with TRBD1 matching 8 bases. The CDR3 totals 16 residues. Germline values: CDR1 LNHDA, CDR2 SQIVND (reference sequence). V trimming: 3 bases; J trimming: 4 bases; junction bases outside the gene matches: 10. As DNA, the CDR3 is TGTGCCAGTAGTATGCCCTGGACAGGGCATAGAGAGACCCAGTACTTC. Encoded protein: CASSMPWTGHRETQYF.

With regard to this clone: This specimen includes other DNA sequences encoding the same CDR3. CDR3 DNA sequence: TGTGCCAGTAGTTCGACAGGGCAGGAGACCCAGTACTTC. Its translation: CASSSTGQETQYF. The chain joins TRBV19 to TRBJ2-5; 7 bases match TRBD1. The CDR3 totals 13 residues. In germline, CDR1 is LNHDA, CDR2 SQIVND (reference sequence). Trimming cost V 5 bases and J 5 bases; bases outside gene matches: 5.

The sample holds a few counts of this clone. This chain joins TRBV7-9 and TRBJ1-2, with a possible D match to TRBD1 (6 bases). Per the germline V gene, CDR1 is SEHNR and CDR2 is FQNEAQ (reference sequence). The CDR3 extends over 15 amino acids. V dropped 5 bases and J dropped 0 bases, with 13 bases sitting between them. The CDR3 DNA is TGTGCCAGCAGCCTCTTGGACAGCCCTAACTATGGCTACACCTTC. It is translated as CASSLLDSPNYGYTF.

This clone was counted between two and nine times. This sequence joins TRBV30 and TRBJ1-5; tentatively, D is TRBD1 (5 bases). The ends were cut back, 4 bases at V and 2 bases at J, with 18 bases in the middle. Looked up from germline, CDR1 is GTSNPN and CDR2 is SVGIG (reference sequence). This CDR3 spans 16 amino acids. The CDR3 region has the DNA TGTGCCTGGACCGAGGGTTGGGGGGAGGGCAATCAGCCCCAGCATTTT. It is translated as CAWTEGWGEGNQPQHF. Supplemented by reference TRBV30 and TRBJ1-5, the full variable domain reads SQTIHQWPATLVQPVGSPLSLECTVEGTSNPNLYWYRQAAGRGLQLLFYSVGIGQISSEVPQNLSASRPQDRQFILSSKKLLLSDSGFYLCAWTEGWGEGNQPQHFGDGTRLSIL.

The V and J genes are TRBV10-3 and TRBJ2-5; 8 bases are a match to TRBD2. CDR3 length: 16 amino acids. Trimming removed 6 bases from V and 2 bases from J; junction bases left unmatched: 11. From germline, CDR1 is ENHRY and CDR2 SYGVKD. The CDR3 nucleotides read TGTGCCATCAGCGGGGGGGGGCCAGAAAATCAAGAGACCCAGTACTTC. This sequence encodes CAISGGGPENQETQYF.

The CDR3 sequence is CASSQEMSQGAYEQYF. CDR3 bases: TGCGCCAGCAGCCAAGAGATGAGCCAGGGGGCCTACGAGCAGTACTTC. The chain joins TRBV4-1 to TRBJ2-7; 7 bases map to TRBD1. Germline V lookup: CDR1 MGHRA, CDR2 YSYEKL. The CDR3 loop spans 16 amino acids. V was clipped by 0 bases and J by 2 bases; unmatched bases: 7.

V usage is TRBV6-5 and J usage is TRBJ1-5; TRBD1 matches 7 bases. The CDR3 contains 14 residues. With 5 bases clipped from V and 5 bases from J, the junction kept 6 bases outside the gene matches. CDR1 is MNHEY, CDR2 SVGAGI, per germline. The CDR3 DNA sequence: TGTGCCAGCAGTCCTTACCAGGGGGATCAGCCCCAGCATTTT. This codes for CASSPYQGDQPQHF.